This T cell receptor beta chain is from a study of blood T cell repertoires in COVID-19. Sequenced by immunoSEQ multiplex PCR; TCRdb stores in-frame clones only, minus some. In the table there are 35,000 to 55,000 clones, 70% to 90% of which are singletons. Germline CDR1 LNHDA, CDR2 SQIVND (reference sequence). There are 13 residues in the CDR3. V gave up 4 bases and J gave up 2 bases, with 8 bases separating them. Sequenced input: peripheral blood. This TCR derives from a human donor in a cohort sampled during active COVID-19. The chain carries TRBV19 and TRBJ1-2, with unresolved D. CDR3 loop: CASSRQRNYGYTF. Here the CDR3 DNA reads TGTGCCAGTAGTAGGCAGAGGAACTATGGCTACACCTTC.